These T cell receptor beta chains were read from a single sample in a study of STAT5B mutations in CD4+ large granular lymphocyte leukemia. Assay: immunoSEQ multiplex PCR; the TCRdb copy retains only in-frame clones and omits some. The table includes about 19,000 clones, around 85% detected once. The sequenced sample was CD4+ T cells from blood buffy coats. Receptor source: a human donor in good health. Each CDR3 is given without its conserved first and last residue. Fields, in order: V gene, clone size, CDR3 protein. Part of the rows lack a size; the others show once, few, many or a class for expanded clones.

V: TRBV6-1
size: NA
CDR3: ASSERTRSYGYT

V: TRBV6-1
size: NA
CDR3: ASSPRTGRTPEAF

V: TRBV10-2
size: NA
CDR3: ASSAAGNEQY

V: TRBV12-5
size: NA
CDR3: ASGLWGNEQF

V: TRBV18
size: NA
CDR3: ASSPVSYEQY

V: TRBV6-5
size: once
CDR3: ASSPGDRTTEAF

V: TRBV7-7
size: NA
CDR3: ASSLRLAGVTGELF

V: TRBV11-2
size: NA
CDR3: ALTGGHKGTDTQY

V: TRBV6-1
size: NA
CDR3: ASTPQGGRGNTIY

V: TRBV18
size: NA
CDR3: ASSPRLAGDSYQETQY

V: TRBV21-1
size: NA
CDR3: ASSKGGSRQPQH

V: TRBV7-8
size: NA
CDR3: ASGGTGNANTGELF

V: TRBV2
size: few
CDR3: ASKGGGTPGANVLT

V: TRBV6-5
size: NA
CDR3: ASSSSGRDF

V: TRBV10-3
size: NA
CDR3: AISEGTRVYEQY

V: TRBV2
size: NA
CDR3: ASNLQGYSNQPQH

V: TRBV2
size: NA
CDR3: ASSYTGITQPQH

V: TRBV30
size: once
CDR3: ACALPQISGNTIY

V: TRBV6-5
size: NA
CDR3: ASNNPSEAF

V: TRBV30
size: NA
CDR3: AWNPSGSSGELF

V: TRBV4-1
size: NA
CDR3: ASSPADRSTEAF

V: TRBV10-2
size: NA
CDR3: ASRRTGTYNEQF

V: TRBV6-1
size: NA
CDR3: ASSTQLAGEVQY

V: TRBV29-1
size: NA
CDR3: SAIPVSGNTIY

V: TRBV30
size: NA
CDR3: AWAPGLAGAGELF

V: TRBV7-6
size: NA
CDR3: ASTEGGETQY

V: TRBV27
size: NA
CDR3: ASTLRGQGLSGANVLT

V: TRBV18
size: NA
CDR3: ASSPVGAYEQY

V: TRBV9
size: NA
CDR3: ASSVEAGGLYNEQF

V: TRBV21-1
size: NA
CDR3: ASSPEEGSNEQY

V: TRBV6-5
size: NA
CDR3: ASRFAGSTNEKLF

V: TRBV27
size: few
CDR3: ASSIDPIRRTEAF

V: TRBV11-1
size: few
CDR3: ASSLGFGPQH

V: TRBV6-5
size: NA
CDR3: ASSYQRQGGTEAF

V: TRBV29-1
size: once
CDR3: SVAAGGPLYEQY

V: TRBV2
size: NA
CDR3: ASSKLTSGQTDTQY

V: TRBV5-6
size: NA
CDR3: ASSLGGQEYEQY

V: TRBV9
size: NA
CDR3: ASRPQGALGNTEAF

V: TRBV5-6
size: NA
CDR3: ASSLRSLAKNIQY

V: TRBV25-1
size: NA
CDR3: ASSEGGLAGAYEQY

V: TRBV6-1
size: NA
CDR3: ASSFGQGRNQPQH

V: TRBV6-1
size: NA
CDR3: ASTRLGDTGELF

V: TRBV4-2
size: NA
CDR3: ASSQVMGWGGSPSRDYYGYT

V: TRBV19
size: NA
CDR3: ASSAKGANVLT

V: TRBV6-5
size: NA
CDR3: ASSYSGTTYNEQF

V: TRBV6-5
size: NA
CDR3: ASSQGTAKYGYT

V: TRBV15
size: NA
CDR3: ATSRDLNKGGSPLH

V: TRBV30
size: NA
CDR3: AWGPSGSVYEQY

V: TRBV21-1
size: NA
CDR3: ASSRTSGRIDLIWYQETQY

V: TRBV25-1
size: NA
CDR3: ASRQGGGNQPQH

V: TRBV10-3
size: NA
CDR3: AISEGGTGYGYT

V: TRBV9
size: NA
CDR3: ASSVGGPNNSPLH

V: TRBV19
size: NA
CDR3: ASSTQGVGGELF

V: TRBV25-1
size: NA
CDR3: ASSDGGAGGGEKLF

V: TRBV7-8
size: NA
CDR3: ASSYSPGTTNYGYT

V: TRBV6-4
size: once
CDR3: ASSQDRGRGYT

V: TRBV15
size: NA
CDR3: ATSNRGNYGYT

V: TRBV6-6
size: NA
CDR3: ASSYSTGSRTDTQY

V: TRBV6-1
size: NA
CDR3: ASSAGKGWTEAF

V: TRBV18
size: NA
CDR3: ASSPPGSGETQY